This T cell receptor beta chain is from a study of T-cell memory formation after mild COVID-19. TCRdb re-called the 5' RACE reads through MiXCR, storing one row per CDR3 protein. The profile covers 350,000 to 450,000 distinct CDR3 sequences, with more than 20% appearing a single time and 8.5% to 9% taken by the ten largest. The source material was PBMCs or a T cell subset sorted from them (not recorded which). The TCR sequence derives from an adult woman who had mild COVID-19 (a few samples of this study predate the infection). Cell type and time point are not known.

In nucleotides, the CDR3 is TGTGCCAGCTCCTTCTACACTGAAGCTTTCTTT. Protein product: CASSFYTEAFF. This rearrangement joins TRBV12-3 or TRBV12-4 to TRBJ1-1; D is unclear. V lost 8 bases and J 3 bases, leaving 7 bases between the germline ends. The CDR3 consists of 11 residues.